The source of this T cell receptor beta chain is a study of blood T cells in healthy people across ages. Study-level points and caveats: Aged donors had fewer naive CD4+ cells and lower diversity than long-lived donors. There was no known CMV status for donors, so expanded clonotype changes were possibly confounded.

The CDR3 has 15 amino acids. The V end was cut by 5 bases, the J end by 4 bases, with 17 bases between. A second PCR of 7 to 11 cycles used a sample-barcoded 5' primer and a J-beta primer mix. MiXCR, run by TCRdb on the 5' RACE reads, gives a single entry per CDR3 protein. Here the sample spans some 690,000 distinct CDR3 sequences, roughly 20% being singletons. Concerning this clonotype: Antigen unknown.

This chain uses TRBV12-3 or TRBV12-4 with TRBJ2-5, with D perhaps TRBD1 or TRBD2 (7 bases each). Sequenced input: blood. This clonotype was obtained from a man between 65 and 85 years old in good health. The CDR3: CASSPRQGGVETQYF. CDR3 bases: TGTGCCAGCAGTCCAAGACAGGGAGGGGTAGAGACCCAGTACTTC.